This entry lists 25 T cell receptor beta chains sequenced from one sample in a study of chemoradiotherapy in HPV16-positive cancers. Clones were sequenced by immunoSEQ multiplex PCR, and TCRdb holds only the in-frame ones, with some missing. The table shows around 10,000 clones, with approximately 83% occurring only once. Specimen: blood, collected from a patient who underwent chemoradiotherapy. The source of these receptors is a human donor with HPV-associated anogenital cancer.

In this sample, this clone turned up a few times. V usage is TRBV4-2 and J usage is TRBJ1-3; D is uncertain. The germline CDR1 and CDR2 sequences are LGHNA and YNFKEQ. The CDR3 is 16 amino acids. V lost 0 bases to trimming and J lost 2 bases, with 11 bases between them. The CDR3 bases are TGTGCCAGCAGCCAAGATCCTGACGAGGCTGGAAACACCATATATTTT. Translated, it gives CASSQDPDEAGNTIYF.

The chain couples TRBV5-1 to TRBJ1-1; D call uncertain. The CDR3 covers 13 residues. The ends were cut back, 0 bases at V and 3 bases at J, with 6 bases in the middle. Germline CDR1 and CDR2: SGHRS and YFSETQ. This CDR3 reads CASSLAEDTEAFF. CDR3 in DNA: TGCGCCAGCAGCTTGGCAGAGGACACTGAAGCTTTCTTT.

The CDR3: CASKITSDQETQYF. The CDR3 bases are TGCGCCAGCAAGATTACTAGTGATCAAGAGACCCAGTACTTC. The chain is built from TRBV5-1 and TRBJ2-5; possible D gene TRBD2, 5 bases. The germline gives CDR1 SGHRS, CDR2 YFSETQ. The CDR3 extends over 14 amino acids. The ends were cut back, 6 bases at V and 2 bases at J, with 14 bases in the middle.

J is TRBJ1-1 and V is TRBV7-8; a weak D match, TRBD1 (5 bases). This CDR3 comprises 13 residues. CDR1 is SGHVS, CDR2 FQNEAQ, per germline. V lost 4 bases and J lost 1, with 7 bases in between. The CDR3 nucleotides read TGTGCCAGCAGCTGGGGGGAGAACACTGAAGCTTTCTTT. Its translation: CASSWGENTEAFF.

The chain employs TRBV10-3 and TRBJ1-1, with D possibly matching TRBD1 (6 bases). CDR1 and CDR2 (germline): ENHRY, SYGVKD. This CDR3 has 17 amino acids. Trimming took off 6 bases at V and 1 base at J, with 21 bases between the two ends. CDR3 sequence: CAIRRGGQNLPNTEAFF. DNA of the CDR3: TGTGCCATCAGGCGGGGGGGACAAAACTTACCGAACACTGAAGCTTTCTTT.

This clone showed up just a few times. This chain links TRBV18 with TRBJ1-2; 9 nucleotides match TRBD1. V was pared by 2 bases and J by 3 bases, with 1 base of the junction left unmatched. There are 14 residues in the CDR3. Germline V CDR1 and CDR2: KGHSH, LQKENI. The CDR3 region is CASSPWDRDYGYTF. Here the CDR3 DNA reads TGTGCCAGCTCACCATGGGACAGGGACTATGGCTACACCTTC.

The table lists this clone with a count of one. The chain carries TRBV6-1 and TRBJ2-1, with D perhaps TRBD2 (6 bases). The CDR3 runs 18 residues. Germline V gives CDR1 MNHNS, CDR2 SASEGT. The V end was cut by 0 bases, the J end by 4 bases, with 19 bases between. The CDR3 sequence is CASSEALGGDLRYNEQFF. CDR3 DNA: TGTGCCAGCAGTGAAGCGCTTGGAGGGGATCTTCGGTACAATGAGCAGTTCTTC.

The rearrangement joins TRBV18 to TRBJ2-7; tentatively, D is TRBD1 (6 bases). The CDR3 totals 13 residues. V was trimmed by 6 bases and J by 6 bases, leaving 15 bases between them. Per the germline V gene, CDR1 is KGHSH and CDR2 is LQKENI. The CDR3 protein is CASSPATGGEQYF. CDR3 DNA: TGTGCCAGCTCGCCAGCGACAGGAGGCGAGCAGTACTTC.

This rearrangement joins TRBV29-1 to TRBJ1-5; D may be TRBD1 (5 bases). In germline, CDR1 is SQVTM, CDR2 ANQGSEA. This CDR3 is 13 amino acids long. V was shortened by 3 bases and J by 4 bases, with 10 bases between the two germline ends. CDR3 nucleotide sequence: TGCAGCGTTGAGTTTTCAGGGAATCAGCCCCAGCATTTT. Protein sequence: CSVEFSGNQPQHF.

The gene calls are TRBV19 and TRBJ2-2, with D perhaps TRBD1 (6 bases). Germline CDR1 is LNHDA and CDR2 is SQIVND (reference sequence). V lost 2 bases and J lost 4, with 14 bases in between. The CDR3 covers 16 residues. Here the CDR3 DNA reads TGTGCCAGTAGTATACCCCTCGGGACACCCACCGGGGAGCTGTTTTTT. This sequence encodes CASSIPLGTPTGELFF.

The chain joins TRBV5-1 to TRBJ2-5; possibly TRBD1 or TRBD2 for D (5 bases each). The CDR3 runs 13 residues. The germline gives CDR1 SGHRS, CDR2 YFSETQ. V was cut by 0 bases and J by 2 bases, with 5 bases left in between. Here the CDR3 reads CASSLGGQETQYF. For the CDR3, the DNA is TGCGCCAGCAGCTTGGGGGGGCAAGAGACCCAGTACTTC.

The chain is built from TRBV27 and TRBJ1-6, with 11 bases matching TRBD1. Losses at the gene ends were 5 bases for V and 10 bases for J; bases not matched to a gene: 7. CDR1 is MNHEY and CDR2 is SMNVEV in the germline V gene (reference sequence). This CDR3 is built from 15 residues. The CDR3 loop reads CASSGQGASGSPLHF. DNA for the CDR3: TGTGCCAGCAGTGGACAGGGGGCCTCAGGGTCACCCCTCCACTTT.

This chain uses TRBV5-3 with TRBJ1-5, with 11 bases fitting TRBD1. TRBV5-3 qualifies as an ORF whose function is uncertain. Trimming at V came to 4 bases and at J to 5 bases, leaving 8 bases not matched to a gene. The CDR3 sequence is 16 residues long. The DNA for the CDR3 is TGTGCCAGAAGCCCCTCGGACAGGGGGCCCTATCAGCCCCAGCATTTT. Protein sequence: CARSPSDRGPYQPQHF.

The rearrangement joins TRBV7-3 to TRBJ2-7; 7 positions match TRBD2. The germline V gene has CDR1 SGHTA and CDR2 FQGTGA. The CDR3 has 15 amino acids. Trimming removed 5 bases from V and 1 base from J; junction bases left unmatched: 8. In nucleotides, the CDR3 is TGTGCCAGCAGCCCCGGGAGCGGGGCTTCCTACGAGCAGTACTTC. Encoded protein: CASSPGSGASYEQYF.

V and J are TRBV6-5 and TRBJ1-2, with 7 bases aligning to TRBD1. J gave up 5 bases and V 8 bases, and 11 bases lay outside the gene matches. The CDR3 is 14 amino acids. Germline V gene sequence: CDR1 MNHEY, CDR2 SVGAGI. The CDR3 bases are TGTGCCAGCGGAAGACAGGGAGGGGGATATGGCTACACCTTC. It encodes CASGRQGGGYGYTF.

V is TRBV6-4 and J is TRBJ2-3; D call uncertain. The CDR3 totals 13 residues. V was pared by 0 bases and J by 2 bases, with 3 bases between. CDR1 MRHNA and CDR2 SNTAGT come from the germline V gene. The DNA for the CDR3 is TGTGCCAGCAGTGACTCGTACACAGATACGCAGTATTTT. Residues: CASSDSYTDTQYF.

The chain links TRBV4-2 to TRBJ1-1; no clear D. V lost 0 bases to trimming and J lost 3 bases, with 14 bases between them. Looked up from germline, CDR1 is LGHNA and CDR2 is YNFKEQ. The CDR3 spans 16 residues. The CDR3 loop reads CASSQDGVGGDTEAFF. Written as DNA, the CDR3 is TGTGCCAGCAGCCAAGATGGGGTCGGTGGGGACACTGAAGCTTTCTTT.

The J gene is TRBJ2-1, the V gene TRBV6-5, with TRBD1 identical over 9 bases. Per the germline V gene, CDR1 is MNHEY and CDR2 is SVGAGI. After removal of 7 bases from V and 9 bases from J, the junction contained 7 bases not matched to a gene. The CDR3 is 13 amino acids. The CDR3 DNA reads TGTGCCAGCATCCGGACAGGGGAAGGTGAGCAGTTCTTC. It codes for CASIRTGEGEQFF.

The chain uses TRBV11-3 and TRBJ2-1; 14 bases are a match to TRBD2. CDR1 and CDR2 (germline): SGHNT, YENEEA. The CDR3 is 18 residues long. Unmatched junction bases numbered 12, after V lost 5 bases and J lost 6 bases. CDR3 coding DNA: TGTGCCAGCAGCCCAGTCAGCCTGACTAGCGGGGGGGCCAATGAGCAGTTCTTC. Amino acid sequence: CASSPVSLTSGGANEQFF.

This clone was recorded only once. J is TRBJ1-3 and V is TRBV12-5; D gene uncertain. The ends were cut back, 4 bases at V and 2 bases at J, with 12 bases in the middle. Germline CDR1 reads LGHNT; CDR2 reads FRNRAP. This CDR3 comprises 15 residues. The CDR3 nucleotides are TGTGCTAGTGGTTCCACTTCTTCAGCTGGAAACACCATATATTTT. Its translation is CASGSTSSAGNTIYF.

The count of this clone is one. The chain joins TRBV11-2 to TRBJ2-1; 16 bases line up with TRBD2. V was clipped by 0 bases and J by 2 bases; unmatched bases: 7. This CDR3 has 20 amino acids. Germline assignment: CDR1 SGHAT and CDR2 FQNNGV. This chain's CDR3 is CASSLDAQGLAGGTYNEQFF. CDR3 DNA sequence: TGTGCCAGCAGCTTAGATGCGCAGGGACTAGCGGGGGGGACCTACAATGAGCAGTTCTTC. The variable domain in full, with the rest retrieved from reference TRBV11-2 and TRBJ2-1, is EAGVAQSPRYKIIEKRQSVAFWCNPISGHATLYWYQQILGQGPKLLIQFQNNGVVDDSQLPKDRFSAERLKGVDSTLKIQPAKLEDSAVYLCASSLDAQGLAGGTYNEQFFGPGTRLTVL.

This clone has only one observation. This chain links TRBV7-3 with TRBJ2-5; 7 nucleotides match TRBD2. V lost 5 bases, J lost 7 bases, and 7 bases stayed unmatched. The germline gives CDR1 SGHTA, CDR2 FQGTGA. The CDR3 consists of 13 residues. This CDR3 is CASSPTWGGTQYF. The CDR3 DNA reads as TGTGCCAGCAGCCCGACCTGGGGGGGGACCCAGTACTTC.

This clone was seen just once. The chain has TRBV19 and TRBJ2-7, with D possibly matching TRBD2 (5 bases). V dropped 5 bases and J dropped 6 bases, with 14 bases sitting between them. The CDR3 has 13 amino acids. Germline-derived CDR1 and CDR2 are LNHDA and SQIVND (reference sequence). The CDR3 reads CASSEPSRVEQYF. The CDR3 bases are TGTGCCAGTAGTGAGCCCTCGAGGGTCGAGCAGTACTTC.

The chain employs TRBV6-6 and TRBJ2-7, with a weak D call TRBD1 (5 bases). The germline V and J ends were trimmed by 5 bases and 1 base, with 12 bases remaining between them. The CDR3 is 14 amino acids. Germline CDR1 reads MNHNY; CDR2 reads SVGAGI (reference sequence). The CDR3 DNA sequence: TGTGCCAGCAGTCCTCTCCAGGGTTCCTACGAGCAGTACTTC. It encodes CASSPLQGSYEQYF.

The genes are TRBV7-9 and TRBJ1-2, with D unclear. Germline V CDR1 and CDR2: SEHNR, FQNEAQ (reference sequence). The CDR3 totals 16 residues. V lost 5 bases and J lost 3, with 19 bases in between. CDR3 residues: CASSPSYSLRDYGYTF. The CDR3 bases are TGTGCCAGCAGCCCGAGTTATAGTTTGAGGGACTATGGCTACACCTTC.